This T cell receptor (beta chain) was recovered during a study of T cells after yellow fever vaccination. Study-level results: Bulk-population clonotypes that are abundant could appear as contaminants in FACS-sorted repertoires. Across the CD4 and CD8 compartments, a small share of clonotypes was present in both. Post-booster reappearance was seen for most primary-vaccination clones (around 96% CD4, about 88% CD8).

This clonotype appeared many times. Its antigen is not identified. The CDR3 contains 12 residues. Germline values: CDR1 MGHRA, CDR2 YSYEKL. V lost 5 bases to trimming and J lost 5 bases, with 9 bases between them. TCRdb reprocessed the 5' RACE reads via MiXCR and lists one record per CDR3 protein. This table has hundreds of thousands of distinct CDR3 sequences, around a sixth appearing once. The source is a young man who received the YFV17D yellow fever vaccine. The material was PBMCs, obtained before the yellow fever booster vaccination. The chain is built from TRBV4-1 and TRBJ1-2; D gene unclear. CDR3 in DNA: TGCGCCAGCAGCGTTGGGGATTATGGCTACACCTTC. Encoded protein: CASSVGDYGYTF.